Listed below are T cell receptor beta chains from one sample, sequenced in a study of T cells in Graves' hyperthyroidism and ophthalmopathy. TCRdb re-derived calls from the multiplex PCR reads in MiXCR, one entry per CDR3 protein. The table includes 640,000 or so distinct CDR3 sequences, around 15% detected once. Sequenced input: blood. The origin of the receptors is a woman in her thirties or forties with Graves' ophthalmopathy. Each CDR3 is given with its conserved first and last residue. The D gene is left open where the match is weak. Expanded clones are given a class, and other clones once, few, many or no size at all.

few,TRBJ1-3,TRBD1,TRBV19,TGTGCCAGTAGAGGAACAGGGGCTGGAAACACCATATATTTT,CASRGTGAGNTIYF
many,TRBJ1-1,.,TRBV20-1,TGCAGTGCTAAACTGGGGACGGTGAACACTGAAGCTTTCTTT,CSAKLGTVNTEAFF
many,TRBJ2-7,.,TRBV28,TGTGCCAGAGACTACGAGCAGTACTTC,CARDYEQYF
.,TRBJ1-1,.,TRBV7-2,TGTGCCAGCAGCTTAGGATGGCAGTCTGAAGCTTTCTTT,CASSLGWQSEAFF
many,TRBJ2-7,TRBD1,TRBV10-3,TGTGCCATCAGTTCCCCGGACAGGGGGTCCTACGAGCAGTACTTC,CAISSPDRGSYEQYF
many,TRBJ1-2,.,TRBV11-2,TGTGCCAGCGGGCCTAGCGATGGCTATGGCTACACCTTC,CASGPSDGYGYTF
many,TRBJ1-5,.,TRBV27,TGTGCCAGCAGCCTCCGTGGGACAAATATCCCCCAGCATTTT,CASSLRGTNIPQHF
.,TRBJ1-5,TRBD1,TRBV19,TGTGCCAGTAGTATGAGACAGGGGCGCCAGCCCCAGCATTTT,CASSMRQGRQPQHF
many,TRBJ1-5,.,TRBV6-2/TRBV6-3,TGTGCCAGCGAGGGCCTGGAGGGCAATCAGCCCCAGCATTTT,CASEGLEGNQPQHF
many,TRBJ1-5,TRBD1,TRBV2,TGTGCCAGCAGTTTACCGGGACAGGGATCATATAGCAATCAGCCCCAGCATTTT,CASSLPGQGSYSNQPQHF
many,TRBJ2-7,TRBD2,TRBV7-2,TGTGCCAGCAGCTTCTCCGGGACTAGCGGCTCCTACGAGCAGTACTTC,CASSFSGTSGSYEQYF
many,TRBJ2-7,.,TRBV27,TGTGCCAGCCATCCCTTAGGGGGATACGAGCAGTACTTC,CASHPLGGYEQYF
many,TRBJ2-5,TRBD2,TRBV11-2,TGTGCCAGCAGCTCAATAGGCCTCGGACTAGCGGGAGAGACCCAGTACTTC,CASSSIGLGLAGETQYF
many,TRBJ1-5,TRBD1,TRBV12-3/TRBV12-4,TGTGCCAGCAGCGGAATGACAGGGAGGTCGAATCAGCCCCAGCATTTT,CASSGMTGRSNQPQHF
many,TRBJ1-1,.,TRBV20-1,TGCAGTGCTAGAGACGGGGGAGGCACTGAAGCTTTCTTT,CSARDGGGTEAFF
many,TRBJ2-2,.,TRBV29-1,TGCAGCGTTGTTTCGAGCTTGAACACCGGGGAGCTGTTTTTT,CSVVSSLNTGELFF
many,TRBJ1-2,.,TRBV19,TGTGCCAGTAGTATTGGGGACGGCTACACCTTC,CASSIGDGYTF
few,TRBJ2-3,.,TRBV20-1,TGCAGTGCCAACCGGGTTGGGGGCACAGATACGCAGTATTTT,CSANRVGGTDTQYF
few,TRBJ2-1,.,TRBV12-3/TRBV12-4,TGTGCCAGCAGTTTCCGAGGGAGAAGTGATGAGCAGTTCTTC,CASSFRGRSDEQFF
few,TRBJ2-7,TRBD2,TRBV11-1,TGTGCCAGCAGCCTACCACTAGCGGGAGGTCACGCGGGTGAGCAGTACTTC,CASSLPLAGGHAGEQYF
many,TRBJ1-6,.,TRBV11-2,TGTGCCAGCAGCCCGCGGTTAGGAGACTATAATTCACCCCTCCACTTT,CASSPRLGDYNSPLHF
many,TRBJ1-2,TRBD1,TRBV4-3,TGCGCCAGCAGCCGAGACAGGGTGAGCTATGGCTACACCTTC,CASSRDRVSYGYTF
.,TRBJ2-7,TRBD1,TRBV27,TGTGCCAGCAGTTTATTGGGACAGGGGAGCCACGAGCAGTACTTC,CASSLLGQGSHEQYF
many,TRBJ2-5,.,TRBV5-6,TGTGCCAGCAGCTTGTTAGACAGGCGACCGTCAGCAGAGACCCAGTACTTC,CASSLLDRRPSAETQYF
many,TRBJ1-2,.,TRBV19,TGTGCCAGTAGTATTTGGGGAAGTTCCGCTGGCTACACCTTC,CASSIWGSSAGYTF
many,TRBJ2-7,TRBD2,TRBV6-2/TRBV6-3,TGTGCCAGCAGCCGACTAGCGGGAGCCCCCTACGAGCAGTACTTC,CASSRLAGAPYEQYF
.,TRBJ2-7,TRBD2,TRBV30,TGTGCCTGGAGCCCGGGGGGCGAGCAGTACTTC,CAWSPGGEQYF
many,TRBJ2-7,.,TRBV28,TGTGCCAGCACTCCCGGACCCGGGTACGAGCAGTACTTC,CASTPGPGYEQYF
.,TRBJ1-5,.,TRBV12-3/TRBV12-4,TGTGCCAGCAGTTCCACACCTCATAGCAATCAGCCCCAGCATTTT,CASSSTPHSNQPQHF
many,TRBJ2-2,.,TRBV5-1,TGCGCCAGCAGCTGGGGACTGTCGAACACCGGGGAGCTGTTTTTT,CASSWGLSNTGELFF
many,TRBJ1-1,TRBD1,TRBV19,TGTGCCAGTAGTATAAACAGGGGGAACACTGAAGCTTTCTTT,CASSINRGNTEAFF
many,TRBJ2-2,.,TRBV11-2,TGTGCCAGCAGCTTAGATGTTAAGTTAGGCACCGGGGAGCTGTTTTTT,CASSLDVKLGTGELFF
few,TRBJ1-2,.,TRBV2,TGTGCCAGCCGGACGGATTTAGACTATGGCTACACCTTC,CASRTDLDYGYTF
few,TRBJ1-2,.,TRBV28,TGTGCCAGCAGTTTGATCCTCGGGGGAGGGAGGACAACTCCCTATGGCTACACCTTC,CASSLILGGGRTTPYGYTF
many,TRBJ1-2,TRBD1,TRBV28,TGTGCCAGCAGTCACATCACGACAGGGGTCCGGGATGGCTACACCTTC,CASSHITTGVRDGYTF
many,TRBJ1-1,.,TRBV6-1,TGTGCCAGCAGCCGGCTCGGGACCTCGGAAGCTTTCTTT,CASSRLGTSEAFF
.,TRBJ1-1,.,TRBV11-2,TGTGCCAGCAGCTTGGACGGACCCTACACTGAAGCTTTCTTT,CASSLDGPYTEAFF
many,TRBJ1-1,.,TRBV20-1,TGCAGTGCTAGTACAGAATTGAACACTGAAGCTTTCTTT,CSASTELNTEAFF
.,TRBJ2-1,TRBD2,TRBV29-1,TGCAGCGTTGAGACTAGCGGGTCCTACAATGAGCAGTTCTTC,CSVETSGSYNEQFF
.,TRBJ1-5,TRBD1,TRBV5-8,TGTGCCAGCAGTGCGGGACAGGGATTGTTAGGGCCCCAGCATTTT,CASSAGQGLLGPQHF
.,TRBJ2-5,TRBD2,TRBV5-1,TGCGCCAGCAGCTTGGACATTAGCGGGAGGGGGACCCAGTACTTC,CASSLDISGRGTQYF
many,TRBJ2-7,.,TRBV28,TGTGCCAGCAGTTTATTACGGGGGTTCGGCGAGCAGTACTTC,CASSLLRGFGEQYF
many,TRBJ2-5,.,TRBV19,TGTGCCAGTAGTGCCCGGGACATCGTAGGAGAGACCCAGTACTTC,CASSARDIVGETQYF
many,TRBJ1-1,.,TRBV9,TGTGCCAGCAGCGTAGGATTAGGGAGTATGGCTTTCTTT,CASSVGLGSMAFF
many,TRBJ2-7,TRBD2,TRBV27,TGTGCCAGCAGTTCCCAGACTAGCGGGGTCTACGAGCAGTACTTC,CASSSQTSGVYEQYF
many,TRBJ2-2,.,TRBV20-1,TGCAGTGCTAGAGACTATTTGGGGACGAACACCGGGGAGCTGTTTTTT,CSARDYLGTNTGELFF
many,TRBJ1-3,.,TRBV13,TGTGCCAGCAGCTTGAGGGGAAGGAGAAACACCATATATTTT,CASSLRGRRNTIYF
few,TRBJ1-5,.,TRBV19,TGTGCCAGTAAAAAAAACTTCTATAGCAATCAGCCCCAGCATTTT,CASKKNFYSNQPQHF
.,TRBJ1-2,.,TRBV27,TGTGCCAGCAGTTTATCTGGCAGGGTCCATGGCTACACCTTC,CASSLSGRVHGYTF
few,TRBJ2-2,.,TRBV11-2,TGTGCCAGCAGCCGGGGCTCGGGGGTTTCGAACACCGGGGAGCTGTTTTTT,CASSRGSGVSNTGELFF
many,TRBJ2-5,.,TRBV30,TGTGCCTGGAGGAGGGCGCAAGAGACCCAGTACTTC,CAWRRAQETQYF
many,TRBJ2-7,.,TRBV11-2,TGTGCCAGCAGCTTTTTTGCGGTCGGACTTGTGGAGCAGTACTTC,CASSFFAVGLVEQYF
many,TRBJ2-7,.,TRBV28,TGTGCCAGCAGCTCCAAAAGGACAGTCCCTACCTACGAGCAGTACTTC,CASSSKRTVPTYEQYF
many,TRBJ2-7,.,TRBV12-3/TRBV12-4,TGTGCCTGCAGTGACTACGAGCAGTACTTC,CACSDYEQYF
many,TRBJ2-7,TRBD1,TRBV7-2,TGTGCCAGCAGTACCGGAGGACAGGGTCATCACGAGCAGTACTTC,CASSTGGQGHHEQYF
.,TRBJ2-7,TRBD1,TRBV28,TGTGCCAGCAGTTTAGTACAGGGGGTCCCCTACGAGCAGTACTTC,CASSLVQGVPYEQYF
many,TRBJ2-4,TRBD2,TRBV6-5,TGTGCCAGCAGCAACCTCGGACTAGCGGGAGGGAAAAACATTCAGTACTTC,CASSNLGLAGGKNIQYF
many,TRBJ2-7,.,TRBV28,TGTGCCAGCATGTCCTCGGGAGTGGGCTCCTACGAGCAGTACTTC,CASMSSGVGSYEQYF
.,TRBJ2-5,.,TRBV24-1,TGTGCCACCAGTGATTTCTGGGGTGGAGAGACCCAGTACTTC,CATSDFWGGETQYF
many,TRBJ1-2,.,TRBV7-3,TGTGCCAGCAGCTTAAACCAGGGCTATGGCTACACCTTC,CASSLNQGYGYTF